The sequence of this T cell receptor (beta chain) was determined in a study of CD8 T cells in ankylosing spondylitis. Concerning this clonotype itself: Antigen unknown.

TCR beta libraries were made by quantitative 5'-RACE with molecular barcodes. TCRdb re-called the 5' RACE reads through MiXCR, storing one row per CDR3 protein. The sample lists about 340,000 distinct CDR3 sequences, roughly 15% occurring once. Study-wide findings and caveats: The study looked at matched synovial fluid samples from ankylosing spondylitis patients. Disease-linked clones were reported to be significantly enriched there. Disease-associated clonotypes exhibited CD8+ identity and were relatively infrequent in peripheral blood. For ankylosing spondylitis blood, a TCR beta motif of eight or nine highly homologous variants appeared characteristic.

V shed 2 bases and J shed 4 bases, with 11 bases lying between them. There are 14 residues in the CDR3. Germline loops: CDR1 SGHDN, CDR2 FVKESK. The sample comprised blood, either unsorted or a sorted T cell fraction (not recorded which). The J gene is TRBJ2-5, the V gene TRBV14; D is possibly TRBD2 (6 bases). The TCR was taken from a male donor with ankylosing spondylitis or in good health (not recorded which). This CDR3 is CASSQLRGRETQYF. CDR3 sequence (DNA): TGTGCCAGCAGCCAATTGCGGGGTCGAGAGACCCAGTACTTC. Using reference TRBV14 and TRBJ2-5 for the parts outside the CDR3, the full variable domain is EAGVTQFPSHSVIEKGQTVTLRCDPISGHDNLYWYRRVMGKEIKFLLHFVKESKQDESGMPNNRFLAERTGGTYSTLKVQPAELEDSGVYFCASSQLRGRETQYFGPGTRLLVL.